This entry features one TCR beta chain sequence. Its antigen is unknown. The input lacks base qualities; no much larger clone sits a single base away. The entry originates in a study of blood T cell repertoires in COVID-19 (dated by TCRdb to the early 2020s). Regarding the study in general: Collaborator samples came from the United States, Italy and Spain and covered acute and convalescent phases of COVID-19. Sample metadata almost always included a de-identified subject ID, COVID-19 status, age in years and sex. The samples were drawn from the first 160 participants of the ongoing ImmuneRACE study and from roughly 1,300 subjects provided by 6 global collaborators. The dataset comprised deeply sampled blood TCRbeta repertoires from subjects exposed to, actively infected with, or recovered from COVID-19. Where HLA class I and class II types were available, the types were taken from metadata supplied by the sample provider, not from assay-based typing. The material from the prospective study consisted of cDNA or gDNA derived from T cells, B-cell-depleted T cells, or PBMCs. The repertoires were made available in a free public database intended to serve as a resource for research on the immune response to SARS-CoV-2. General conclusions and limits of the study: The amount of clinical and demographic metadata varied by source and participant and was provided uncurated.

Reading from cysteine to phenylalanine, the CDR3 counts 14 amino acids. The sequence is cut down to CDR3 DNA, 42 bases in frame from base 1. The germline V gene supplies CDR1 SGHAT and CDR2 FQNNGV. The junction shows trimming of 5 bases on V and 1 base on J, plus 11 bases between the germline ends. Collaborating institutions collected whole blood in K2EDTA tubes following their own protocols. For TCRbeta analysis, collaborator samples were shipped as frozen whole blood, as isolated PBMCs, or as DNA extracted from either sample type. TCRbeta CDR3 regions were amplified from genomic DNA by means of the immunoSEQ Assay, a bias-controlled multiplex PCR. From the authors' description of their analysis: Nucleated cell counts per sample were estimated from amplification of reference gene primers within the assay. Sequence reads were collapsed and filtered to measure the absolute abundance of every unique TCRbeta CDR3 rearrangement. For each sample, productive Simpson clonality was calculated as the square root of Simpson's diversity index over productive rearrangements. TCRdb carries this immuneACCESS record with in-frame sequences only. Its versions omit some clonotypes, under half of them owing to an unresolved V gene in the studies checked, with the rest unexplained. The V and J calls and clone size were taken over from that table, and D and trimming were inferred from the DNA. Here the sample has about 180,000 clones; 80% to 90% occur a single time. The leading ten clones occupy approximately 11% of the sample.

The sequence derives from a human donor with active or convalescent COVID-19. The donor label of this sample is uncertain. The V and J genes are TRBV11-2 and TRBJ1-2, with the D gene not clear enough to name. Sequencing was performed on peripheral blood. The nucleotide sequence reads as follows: TGTGCCAGCAGCCTTAGTACCAATAACTATGGCTACACCTTC. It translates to CASSLSTNNYGYTF.